This is a list of T cell receptor beta chains from one sample in a study of blood T cell repertoires in COVID-19. Measured with immunoSEQ multiplex PCR; TCRdb has only the in-frame clones, and not every one. The repertoire consists of 200,000 to 250,000 clones, with about 80% occurring once and the leading ten covering approximately 1.3%. Sequenced input: PBMCs or T cells enriched from blood (not recorded which). The receptors derive from a woman aged 40 to 50 with acute COVID-19. Both conserved end residues are part of each CDR3. A D gene is named only where the DNA matches it firmly. Part of the rows lack a size; the others show once, few, many or a class for expanded clones.

clone size	V gene	D gene	J gene	CDR3 protein	CDR3 DNA
.	TRBV10-1	TRBD1	TRBJ2-3	CATTGQGTDTQYF	TGCGCCACCACGGGACAGGGAACAGATACGCAGTATTTT
few	TRBV27	TRBD1	TRBJ1-5	CASSPRSAGGGNQPQHF	TGTGCCAGCAGTCCGCGATCTGCAGGGGGTGGCAATCAGCCCCAGCATTTT
.	TRBV5-1	TRBD1	TRBJ1-1	CASSLVGQGKPEAFF	TGCGCCAGCAGCTTGGTGGGACAGGGGAAGCCTGAAGCTTTCTTT
.	TRBV2	.	TRBJ1-1	CASSELPSPGAFF	TGTGCCAGCAGTGAATTACCTTCTCCGGGAGCTTTCTTT
.	TRBV7-3	TRBD2	TRBJ2-1	CASSLTAGSGGREYNEQFF	TGTGCCAGCAGTCTAACCGCGGGCTCGGGGGGAAGGGAGTATAATGAGCAGTTCTTC
.	TRBV13	.	TRBJ2-7	CASRPAGDPIYEQYF	TGTGCCAGCCGGCCGGCAGGGGACCCGATTTACGAGCAGTACTTC
.	TRBV19	.	TRBJ1-5	CASSIDLGRPQHF	TGTGCCAGTAGTATAGATCTTGGCAGGCCCCAGCATTTT
.	TRBV6-1	.	TRBJ1-6	CASSETSSYNSPLHF	TGTGCCAGCAGTGAAACGAGCTCCTATAATTCACCCCTCCACTTT
.	TRBV6-4	.	TRBJ2-3	CASSGQPTDTQYF	TGTGCCAGCAGCGGACAGCCCACAGATACGCAGTATTTT
.	TRBV7-2	TRBD2	TRBJ2-1	CASSSKAGGSYNEQFF	TGTGCCAGCAGCTCGAAAGCGGGAGGCTCCTACAATGAGCAGTTCTTC
.	TRBV5-1	.	TRBJ2-7	CASSPGTAYSYEQYF	TGCGCCAGCAGCCCAGGGACTGCCTACTCCTACGAGCAGTACTTC
.	TRBV28	.	TRBJ1-2	CASRYRLNGYTF	TGTGCCAGCAGGTACAGGTTGAATGGCTACACCTTC
.	TRBV19	TRBD2	TRBJ2-1	CASRTPGGGSGNEQFF	TGTGCCAGTAGAACCCCCGGGGGGGGGTCGGGCAATGAGCAGTTCTTC
once	TRBV19	TRBD2	TRBJ2-3	CASSILAGAADTQYF	TGTGCCAGTAGTATACTAGCGGGAGCCGCGGATACGCAGTATTTT
.	TRBV7-9	.	TRBJ2-2	CASSPRWTTSGELFF	TGTGCCAGCAGCCCACGATGGACTACTTCTGGGGAGCTGTTTTTT
.	TRBV5-4	TRBD1	TRBJ1-6	CASRRTGWDSPLHF	TGTGCCAGCCGGAGGACAGGGTGGGACTCACCCCTCCACTTT
.	TRBV9	TRBD2	TRBJ2-7	CASSVVPAGVYEQYF	TGTGCCAGCAGCGTAGTGCCAGCGGGAGTCTACGAGCAGTACTTC